This T cell receptor beta chain was observed in a study of monozygotic twins with inflammatory bowel disease. Blood samples of approximately 2.4 ml were drawn from every donor. Remarks on this clonotype: The target antigen is unknown.

Study observations and caveats: Researchers were unable to tell different T cell subtypes apart. The co-twins with IBD showed lower TCRbeta diversity (inverse Simpson) than their healthy siblings. Heterogeneous immunosuppressive treatment regimens may have introduced variability into patient repertoires.

The CDR3 loop spans 15 amino acids. CDR1 is SGHAT and CDR2 is FQNNGV in the germline V gene. TCRdb re-called the 5' RACE reads and shows each CDR3 protein once, DNA omitted. In all, the sample yields fewer than 450,000 distinct CDR3 sequences. V usage is TRBV11-2 and J usage is TRBJ2-1; there is no DNA to check the TCRdb D call of TRBD1. Specimen: blood. This sequence was found in a human donor with ulcerative colitis or Crohn's disease, or a healthy co-twin of an affected twin (not recorded which). The CDR3 sequence: CASSLGPPGVGEQFF.